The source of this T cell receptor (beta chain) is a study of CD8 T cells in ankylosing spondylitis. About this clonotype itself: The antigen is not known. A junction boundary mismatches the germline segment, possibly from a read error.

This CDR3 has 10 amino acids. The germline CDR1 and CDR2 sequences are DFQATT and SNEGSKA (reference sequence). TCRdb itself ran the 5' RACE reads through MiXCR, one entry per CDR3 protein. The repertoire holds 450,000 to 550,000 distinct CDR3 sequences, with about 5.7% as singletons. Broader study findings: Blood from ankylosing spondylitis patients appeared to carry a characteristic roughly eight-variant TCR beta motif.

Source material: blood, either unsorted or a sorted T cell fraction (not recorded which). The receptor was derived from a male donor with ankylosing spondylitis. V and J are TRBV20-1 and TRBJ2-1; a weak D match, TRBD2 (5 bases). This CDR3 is CSAIRDLGVF. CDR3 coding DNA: TGCAGTGCTATAAGAGACCTCGGGGTCTTC.